This is a list of T cell receptor beta chains from one sample in a study of human T cells and chemical hapten exposure. TCRdb passed the RACE reads through MiXCR, listing each CDR3 protein once. Of some 90,000 distinct CDR3 sequences listed, approximately 11% were seen once; the top ten hold about 1%. Source: whole blood, taken in connection with sensitization to the hapten diphenylcyclopropenone (DPC). All receptors come from a woman between 25 and 40 years old with alopecia areata. Some clones in this sample may be carry-over from other donors' samples. Both conserved end residues are part of each CDR3. D genes are given only for firm matches. Clone size is not always given. Where it is, it says once, few, many or a class for expanded clones.

size	D	V	J	CDR3	DNA
many	TRBD2	TRBV6-6	TRBJ2-1	CASRVAGEYNEQFF	TGTGCCAGCAGGGTAGCGGGGGAGTACAATGAGCAGTTCTTC
-	-	TRBV6-6	TRBJ2-3	CASSPAVAVRTDTQYF	TGTGCCAGCAGCCCCGCGGTAGCGGTACGCACAGATACGCAGTATTTT
many	TRBD2	TRBV6-6	TRBJ2-7	CASSRDYSYEQYF	TGTGCCAGCAGTCGGGACTACAGTTACGAGCAGTACTTC
few	-	TRBV3-1	TRBJ2-3	CASSLTTSTDTQYF	TGTGCCAGCAGCCTTACTACCAGCACAGATACGCAGTATTTT
many	TRBD1	TRBV28	TRBJ1-1	CASSPPGTGRTEAFF	TGTGCCAGCAGTCCCCCGGGGACAGGGCGCACTGAAGCTTTCTTT
-	TRBD1	TRBV7-2	TRBJ2-7	CASSYDREVSYEQYF	TGTGCCAGCAGCTATGACAGGGAAGTTTCCTACGAGCAGTACTTC
many	-	TRBV11-3	TRBJ1-3	CASSVQDGNTIYF	TGTGCCAGCAGCGTCCAGGACGGAAACACCATATATTTT
-	-	TRBV30	TRBJ1-2	CARSVPWADFNYGYTF	TGTGCCCGGAGTGTACCATGGGCAGATTTTAACTATGGCTACACCTTC
few	-	TRBV6-6	TRBJ2-7	CASSYAGPHYEQYF	TGTGCCAGCAGTTACGCCGGGCCGCACTACGAGCAGTACTTC
-	-	TRBV18	TRBJ2-1	CASSPMGGPDEQFF	TGTGCCAGCTCACCAATGGGGGGGCCGGATGAGCAGTTCTTC
many	-	TRBV7-6	TRBJ1-5	CASSLNRDSNQPQHF	TGTGCCAGCAGCTTAAACAGGGATAGCAATCAGCCCCAGCATTTT
few	TRBD2	TRBV11-3	TRBJ2-1	CASSLGLAGRNEQFF	TGTGCCAGCAGCTTAGGACTAGCGGGGAGGAATGAGCAGTTCTTC
-	-	TRBV10-3	TRBJ2-7	CAIGRDRDSYEQYF	TGTGCCATCGGAAGGGACCGAGACTCCTACGAGCAGTACTTC
few	-	TRBV7-9	TRBJ1-1	CASSFGELEYTEAFF	TGTGCCAGCAGCTTCGGGGAACTTGAATACACTGAAGCTTTCTTT
few	TRBD1	TRBV12-3/TRBV12-4	TRBJ1-2	CASSSGTGIVSYGYTF	TGTGCCAGCAGTTCCGGGACAGGGATAGTAAGCTATGGCTACACCTTC
many	TRBD2	TRBV12-5	TRBJ2-1	CASGLVLAGGYEQFF	TGTGCTAGTGGTTTGGTACTAGCGGGAGGCTATGAGCAGTTCTTC
many	TRBD2	TRBV4-1	TRBJ2-2	CASSQGLFGLAYSGELFF	TGCGCCAGCAGCCAAGGGTTGTTCGGACTAGCGTATAGCGGGGAGCTGTTTTTT
many	-	TRBV6-5	TRBJ1-2	CASSYSESWSYTF	TGTGCCAGCAGTTACTCTGAGTCATGGAGCTACACCTTC
many	-	TRBV28	TRBJ2-3	CASRTQFDTQYF	TGTGCCAGCAGGACCCAGTTTGATACCCAGTATTTT
many	-	TRBV19	TRBJ2-1	CASSITGSGNEQFF	TGTGCCAGTAGTATAACAGGGTCGGGCAATGAGCAGTTCTTC
many	TRBD1	TRBV15	TRBJ1-1	CATSRPHRGITEAFF	TGTGCCACCAGCAGACCCCACAGGGGGATCACTGAAGCTTTCTTT
few	-	TRBV18	TRBJ1-2	CASSPQDRGYTF	TGTGCCAGCTCACCACAAGATCGTGGCTACACCTTC
-	-	TRBV5-6	TRBJ2-3	CASRRRDTQYF	TGTGCCAGCAGGCGCCGAGATACGCAGTATTTT
many	-	TRBV11-2	TRBJ2-3	CASSLIGATDTQYF	TGTGCCAGCAGCTTGATTGGGGCCACAGATACGCAGTATTTT
large	-	TRBV7-8	TRBJ2-5	CASSSPSPLIVPQETQYF	TGTGCCAGCAGCTCCCCATCCCCTTTGATCGTCCCACAAGAGACCCAGTACTTC
many	-	TRBV6-5	TRBJ2-7	CASSPQPYEQYF	TGTGCCAGCAGCCCTCAGCCGTACGAGCAGTACTTC
few	-	TRBV20-1	TRBJ1-4	CSASSNRALNEKLFF	TGCAGTGCTAGCTCCAACAGGGCCCTTAATGAAAAACTGTTTTTT
many	TRBD1	TRBV28	TRBJ1-2	CASSSSTGEGLYGYTF	TGTGCCAGCAGCTCATCGACAGGGGAGGGACTCTATGGCTACACCTTC
many	-	TRBV6-5	TRBJ2-3	CASTSYTDTQYF	TGTGCCAGCACCTCCTACACAGATACGCAGTATTTT
-	-	TRBV11-2	TRBJ2-1	CASSSVDEQFF	TGTGCCAGCAGCTCGGTAGATGAGCAGTTCTTC
-	-	TRBV20-1	TRBJ2-2	CSARNRDPGELFF	TGCAGTGCTAGAAACAGGGACCCCGGGGAGCTGTTTTTT
many	TRBD1	TRBV9	TRBJ1-1	CASSSGQGQAFF	TGTGCCAGCAGCTCAGGACAGGGACAAGCTTTCTTT
few	-	TRBV20-1	TRBJ1-1	CSAGGPKAAFF	TGCAGTGCTGGCGGGCCAAAGGCAGCTTTCTTT
-	-	TRBV6-2/TRBV6-3	TRBJ2-2	CASRERRGYREDGTGELFF	TGTGCCAGCCGAGAGAGGAGAGGATACAGGGAGGATGGCACCGGGGAGCTGTTTTTT
-	-	TRBV20-1	TRBJ2-2	CSARELDRPNTGELFF	TGCAGTGCTAGAGAACTCGACAGGCCGAACACCGGGGAGCTGTTTTTT
-	-	TRBV28	TRBJ2-6	CASSLSANVLTF	TGTGCCAGCAGTTTATCGGCCAACGTCCTGACTTTC
many	TRBD2	TRBV6-2/TRBV6-3	TRBJ2-2	CASTDALAGNTGELFF	TGTGCCAGCACCGACGCCCTAGCGGGTAACACCGGGGAGCTGTTTTTT